Sequencing of this T cell receptor beta chain was carried out in a study of CD8+ T cells in alopecia areata. Treatment noted: oral pan-JAK inhibitor, 5-10 mg twice daily. Extracted RNA was reverse transcribed, and the resulting cDNA served as sequencing template. Only in-frame clones appear in the TCRdb table, and some are missing; sequencing was by immunoSEQ multiplex PCR. This sample has about 100,000 clones, with 60% found just once. V was clipped by 7 bases and J by 2 bases, with 18 bases between them. Germline V lookup: CDR1 GTSNPN, CDR2 SVGIG (reference sequence). The length of the CDR3 is 16 residues.

The TCR sequence derives from a human donor with alopecia areata. The starting material was CD8+ T cells sorted from blood, obtained at approximately week 56, from a patient treated with tofacitinib. This chain joins TRBV30 and TRBJ1-6; D unclear. For the CDR3, the DNA is TGTGCCTTAGGATTGGCAGGCTCCACCTATAATTCACCCCTCCACTTT. Translating gives CALGLAGSTYNSPLHF.